The present entry profiles one TCR beta chain with its context. The antigen is not known. A far bigger clonotype differs at one base, so this is likely a read error. The study reverse transcribed the entire isolated RNA, so it sequenced expressed TCRB transcripts. Using immunoSEQ multiplex PCR, the repertoire was profiled, and TCRdb retains in-frame clones only, with some absent. Of about 320,000 clones in the sample, approximately 15% were seen once. The data were taken from a study of beta chain features in type 1 diabetes. The study, taken as a whole, reports: Lower insertion and higher deletion counts appeared at VDJ junctions in type 1 diabetes patients.

Germline CDR1 and CDR2: SGHRS and YFSETQ. The CDR3 consists of 16 residues. Deletions cut 5 bases from V and 0 bases from J, with 12 bases between. The chain is built from TRBV5-1 and TRBJ2-6; possibly TRBD1 or TRBD2 for D (5 bases each). The sample consisted of central memory CD4+ T cells from blood. The clonotype comes from a man aged 30-40 years in good health. The DNA of the CDR3 is TGCGCCAGCAGGGGGGATACGGTCTCTGGGGCCAACGTCCTGACTTTC. Translating gives CASRGDTVSGANVLTF.